This TCR beta chain was sequenced for a study of cytomegalovirus exposure and HLA in healthy donors. Study-level results: Analysis performed later found roughly 17,000 TCR beta sequences associated with HLA alleles at 0.05 false discovery rate. Cytomegalovirus status was reportedly diagnosed by the classifier with high specificity and sensitivity. Researchers counted 150 to 200 TCR beta chains as cytomegalovirus-associated.

All donors participated as healthy donors of bone marrow. Turning to this clone: The antigen is unknown.

The germline gives CDR1 SGHVS, CDR2 FNYEAQ. CDR3 size: 15 residues. V shed 4 bases, J shed 4 bases, and the junction held 9 bases outside the gene matches. PCR involved 60 Vbeta and 13 Jbeta primers. Clones were read by immunoSEQ multiplex PCR, and TCRdb kept only the in-frame ones, dropping some. The table lists 180,000 or so clones, 65% to 85% of them singletons. The sequence derives from a girl aged 10-17 years in good health and CMV-seropositive. Source material: PBMCs. The rearrangement joins TRBV7-6 to TRBJ2-5; TRBD1 matches 7 bases. The DNA for the CDR3 is TGTGCCAGCAGCTCGTCGACAGGGTTAAGAGAGACCCAGTACTTC. Residues: CASSSSTGLRETQYF.